This T cell receptor (beta chain) was sequenced in a study of blood T cell repertoires in COVID-19. The overall study: Donors in the United States, Italy and Spain gave samples during acute or convalescent COVID-19.

Authors' processing steps: It was from reference gene primer amplification that nucleated cell counts were estimated. TCRdb's copy holds only in-frame clones and misses some; the assay was immunoSEQ multiplex PCR. V and J calls and clone size are those listed in that table; D and trimming were worked out from the DNA. This sample has some 100,000 clones, with approximately 90% found just once. This TCR came from a woman aged 80 or older with active COVID-19. Sequenced input: peripheral blood.

The CDR3 coding sequence is TGCGCCAGCAGTCGTTTCGGACTAGGGGCCCTAAATGAGCAGTTCTTC. This sequence encodes CASSRFGLGALNEQFF. The chain employs TRBV23-1 and TRBJ2-1; 7 nucleotides agree with TRBD2. TRBV23-1 is designated an ORF whose function remains uncertain. CDR3 length equals 16 residues. V was pared by 4 bases and J by 7 bases, with 13 bases of the junction left unmatched.